This T cell receptor beta chain emerged from a study of cytomegalovirus exposure and HLA in healthy donors. Germline V CDR1 and CDR2: LNHNV, YYDKDF (reference sequence). The V gene lost 0 bases and the J gene lost 1 base, with 11 bases spanning the gap. This CDR3 has 16 residues. Researchers ran the PCR with 60 Vbeta and 13 Jbeta primers. Profiling relied on immunoSEQ multiplex PCR, and the TCRdb table lists in-frame clones only, not all of them. Of about 40,000 clones listed, over 65% were seen once; the top ten hold roughly 18%. The material sequenced was PBMCs. The receptor's source is a middle-aged man in good health and CMV-seropositive. The V gene is TRBV15, the J gene TRBJ2-3; TRBD2 is a possible D gene (6 bases). The CDR3 nucleotides read TGTGCCACCAGCAGAGATAGGCGGGGAGGCACAGATACGCAGTATTTT. Its translation is CATSRDRRGGTDTQYF.